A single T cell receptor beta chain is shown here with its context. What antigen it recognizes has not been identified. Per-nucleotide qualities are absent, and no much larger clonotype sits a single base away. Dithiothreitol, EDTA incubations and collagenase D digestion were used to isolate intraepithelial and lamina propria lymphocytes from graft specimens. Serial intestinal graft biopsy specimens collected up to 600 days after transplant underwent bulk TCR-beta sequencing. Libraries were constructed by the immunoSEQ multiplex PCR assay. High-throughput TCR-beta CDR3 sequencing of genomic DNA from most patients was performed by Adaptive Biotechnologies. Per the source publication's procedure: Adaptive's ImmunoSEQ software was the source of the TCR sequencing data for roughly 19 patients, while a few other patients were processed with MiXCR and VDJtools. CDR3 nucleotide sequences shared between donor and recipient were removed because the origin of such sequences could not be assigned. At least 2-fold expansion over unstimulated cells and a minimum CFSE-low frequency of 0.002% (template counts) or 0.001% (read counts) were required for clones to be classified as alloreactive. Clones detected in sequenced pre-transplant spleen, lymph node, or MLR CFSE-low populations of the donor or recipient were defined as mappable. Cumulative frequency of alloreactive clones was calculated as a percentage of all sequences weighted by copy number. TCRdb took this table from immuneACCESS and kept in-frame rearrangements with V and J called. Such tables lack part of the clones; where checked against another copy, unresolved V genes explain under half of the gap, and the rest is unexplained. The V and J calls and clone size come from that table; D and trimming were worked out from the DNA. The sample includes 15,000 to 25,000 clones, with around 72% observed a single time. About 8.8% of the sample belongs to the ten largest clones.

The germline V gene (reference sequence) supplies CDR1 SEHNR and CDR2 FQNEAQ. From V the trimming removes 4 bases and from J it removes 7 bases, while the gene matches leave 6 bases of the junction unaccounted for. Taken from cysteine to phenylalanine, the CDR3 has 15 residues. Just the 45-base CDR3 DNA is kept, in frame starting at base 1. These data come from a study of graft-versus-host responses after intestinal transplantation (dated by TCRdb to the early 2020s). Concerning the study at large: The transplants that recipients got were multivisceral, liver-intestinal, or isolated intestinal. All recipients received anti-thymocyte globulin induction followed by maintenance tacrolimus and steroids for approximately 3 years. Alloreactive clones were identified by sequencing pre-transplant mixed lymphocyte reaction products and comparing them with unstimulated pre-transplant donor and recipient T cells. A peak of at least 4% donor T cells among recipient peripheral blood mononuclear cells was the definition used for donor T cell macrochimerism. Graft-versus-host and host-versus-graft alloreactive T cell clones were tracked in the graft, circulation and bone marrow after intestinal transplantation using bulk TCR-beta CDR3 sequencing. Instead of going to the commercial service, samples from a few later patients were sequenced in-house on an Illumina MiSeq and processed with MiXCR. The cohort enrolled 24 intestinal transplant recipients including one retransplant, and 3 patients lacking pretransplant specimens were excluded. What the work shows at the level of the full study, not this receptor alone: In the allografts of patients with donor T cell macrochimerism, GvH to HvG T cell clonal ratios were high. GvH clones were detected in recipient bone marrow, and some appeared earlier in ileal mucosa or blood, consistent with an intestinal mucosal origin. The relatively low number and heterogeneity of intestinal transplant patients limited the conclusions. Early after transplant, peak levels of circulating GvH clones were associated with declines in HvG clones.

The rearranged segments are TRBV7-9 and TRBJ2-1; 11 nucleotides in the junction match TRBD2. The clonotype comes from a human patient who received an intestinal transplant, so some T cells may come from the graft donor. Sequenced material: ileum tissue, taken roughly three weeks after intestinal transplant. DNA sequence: TGTGCCAGCAGCTATAGCGGGGGGGGTCGGAATGAGCAGTTCTTC. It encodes CASSYSGGGRNEQFF.